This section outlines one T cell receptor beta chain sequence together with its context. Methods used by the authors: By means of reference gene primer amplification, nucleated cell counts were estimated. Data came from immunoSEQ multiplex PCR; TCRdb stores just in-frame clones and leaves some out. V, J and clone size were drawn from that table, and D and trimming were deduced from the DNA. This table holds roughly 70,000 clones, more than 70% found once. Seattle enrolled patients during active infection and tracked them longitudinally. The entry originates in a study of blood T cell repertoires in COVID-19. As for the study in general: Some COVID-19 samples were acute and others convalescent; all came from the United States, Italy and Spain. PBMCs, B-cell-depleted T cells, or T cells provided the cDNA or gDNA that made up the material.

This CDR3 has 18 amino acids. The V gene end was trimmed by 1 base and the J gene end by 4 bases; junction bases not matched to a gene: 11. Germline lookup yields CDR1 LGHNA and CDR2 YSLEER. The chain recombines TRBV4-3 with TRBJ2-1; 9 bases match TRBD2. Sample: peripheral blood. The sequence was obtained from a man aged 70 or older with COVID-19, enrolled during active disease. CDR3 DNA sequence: TGCGCCAGCAGCCAAGTGGGGGCTTTGACTAGCGGATACAATGAGCAGTTCTTC. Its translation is CASSQVGALTSGYNEQFF.